Listed below are T cell receptor beta chains from one sample, sequenced in a study of immune characterization of retroperitoneal liposarcoma. TCRdb re-derived calls from the PCR reads in MiXCR, one entry per CDR3 protein. The data hold around 7,600 distinct CDR3 sequences, with around 45% observed a single time. Sequenced material: tumor tissue. Receptors originate from a male donor with retroperitoneal liposarcoma. Both conserved end residues are part of each CDR3. Fields, in order: V gene, J gene, D gene, clone size, CDR3 DNA, CDR3 protein. D genes are given only for firm matches. Only some rows state a clone size, as once, few, many or a class for expanded clones.

TRBV12-3/TRBV12-4	TRBJ1-1	-	few	TGTGCCAGCAGTTTGGACAAGAACACTGAAGCTTTCTTT	CASSLDKNTEAFF
TRBV11-3	TRBJ1-6	-	few	TGTGCCAGCAGCACCGACGGAACGTATTCACCCCTCCACTTT	CASSTDGTYSPLHF
TRBV10-2	TRBJ2-5	-	-	TGCGCCAGCAGTACTGCTAGCTCAGAGACCCAGTACTTC	CASSTASSETQYF
TRBV27	TRBJ2-3	-	-	TGTGCCAGCAGTTTTCGGGGAACAGATACGCAGTATTTT	CASSFRGTDTQYF
TRBV7-7	TRBJ2-5	-	-	TGTGCCAGCAGCCCTCGTGAGGGGATCCAAGAGACCCAGTACTTC	CASSPREGIQETQYF
TRBV6-6	TRBJ2-7	-	many	TGTGCCAGCAGTTACTCCGAGGGGTCTGCGGAGCAGTACTTC	CASSYSEGSAEQYF
TRBV11-1	TRBJ2-7	-	-	TGTGCCAGCAGCCGCTCCGGCCGGGTGTACAATGAGCAGTACTTC	CASSRSGRVYNEQYF
TRBV7-6	TRBJ2-3	-	-	TGTGCCAGCAGCTCACGGCCAGATACGCAGTATTTT	CASSSRPDTQYF
TRBV6-1	TRBJ1-1	-	-	TGTGCCAGCATCCTACCCCCTTCCGCTTTCTTT	CASILPPSAFF
TRBV5-8	TRBJ2-1	TRBD1	-	TGTGCCAGCAGCTTGGAGGGGACAGGGGGACAAGAGACCCAGTTCTTC	CASSLEGTGGQETQFF
TRBV7-6	TRBJ2-7	-	few	TGTGCCAGCAGCCCAAGACTGGGACTCCACTTATACGAGCAGTACTTC	CASSPRLGLHLYEQYF
TRBV27	TRBJ2-3	TRBD2	-	TGTGCCAGCAGTCTGGGACTAGCGGGAGGACAAGATACGCAGTATTTT	CASSLGLAGGQDTQYF
TRBV27	TRBJ2-7	-	many	TGTGCCAGCAGTTTAGGCAGGGGTTTCTACGAGCAGTACTTC	CASSLGRGFYEQYF
TRBV7-2	TRBJ2-1	TRBD2	few	TGTGCCAGCAGCTCGCTGACTAGCGGGGCGACCTACGAGCAGTTCTTC	CASSSLTSGATYEQFF
TRBV7-2	TRBJ2-5	-	many	TGTGCCAGCAGCGCCGGGGACACGGCCTACAATGAGCAGTACTTC	CASSAGDTAYNEQYF
TRBV10-2	TRBJ2-5	-	-	TGCGCCACCACTGTCAGGGGGGCGGGGGAGACCCAGTACTTC	CATTVRGAGETQYF
TRBV6-1	TRBJ2-5	TRBD1	-	TGTGCCAGCAGCCCCACAGGGGGTGGAGAGACCCAGTACTTC	CASSPTGGGETQYF
TRBV27	TRBJ2-3	-	once	TGTGCCAGCAGTCAGAACATGCGGGCCCTAGGCTCGGATACGCAGTATTTT	CASSQNMRALGSDTQYF
TRBV7-3	TRBJ2-3	-	few	TGTGCCAGCAGCCTCCAGTCTACCTCAGATACGCAGTATTTT	CASSLQSTSDTQYF
TRBV6-1	TRBJ2-1	TRBD2	-	TGTGCCAGCACCCTAAGGACTAGCGGGAGTGGGGAGCAGTTCTTC	CASTLRTSGSGEQFF
TRBV6-5	TRBJ2-3	TRBD1	-	TGTGCCAGCAGTTACGGGACAGGGGGCGTTTTTTTGGATACGCAGTATTTT	CASSYGTGGVFLDTQYF
TRBV6-1	TRBJ1-6	TRBD1	-	TGTGCCAGCAGTCGACAGGGATCTGATTCACCCCTCCACTTT	CASSRQGSDSPLHF